The subject of this entry is one T cell receptor beta chain. The antigen is unknown. The data belong to a study of blood T cells in healthy people across ages. Trimming at V came to 3 bases and at J to 3 bases, leaving 3 bases not matched to a gene. The CDR3 spans 14 residues. Per the germline V gene, CDR1 is LNHDA and CDR2 is SQIVND (reference sequence). Next came a second PCR, run for about 7 to 12 cycles, which used a sample-barcoded 5' primer along with a J-beta primer mix. A template-switch adaptor containing 12 random nucleotides labeled each cDNA molecule. Each CDR3 protein is one row after TCRdb ran MiXCR on the 5' RACE reads. Of around 1,000,000 distinct CDR3 sequences in the sample, about two fifths were seen once. Study-level findings and limits: The recorded TCR beta diversity per million T cells decreased in a roughly linear manner with age. Both naive CD4+ cell counts and diversity were greater in long-lived donors than in aged donors.

The source is a man younger than 30 in good health. The chain has TRBV19 and TRBJ1-2, with TRBD1 matching 8 bases. The source material was blood. The CDR3: CASSILGQDYGYTF. The CDR3 coding sequence is TGTGCCAGTAGTATTTTGGGACAGGACTATGGCTACACCTTC.